This TCR beta chain derives from a study of identical twins. The V and J ends lost 8 bases and 2 bases, in that order; junction bases with no gene match: 2. This CDR3 is 12 amino acids long. Germline CDR1 and CDR2: ENHRY and SYGVKD. A universal primer site was added by template switching, and unique molecular identifiers were carried by the cDNA. TCRdb itself ran the 5' RACE reads through MiXCR, one entry per CDR3 protein. The data hold fewer than 550,000 distinct CDR3 sequences, with roughly an eighth observed a single time. This sample also belongs to another study, concerning yellow fever vaccine responses in identical twins.

The sequencing sample was made of CD4+ T cells sorted from blood. The clonotype comes from a woman aged 18-29 years in good health. V is TRBV10-3 and J is TRBJ2-7; TRBD1 agrees at 8 bases. This CDR3 reads CAIRTGTYEQYF. The CDR3 DNA reads TGTGCCATCCGGACAGGGACCTACGAGCAGTACTTC.